Reported below is one TCR beta chain. Its antigen is unknown. Treatment specified: roughly 10-day PBMC culture with coronavirus spike peptide pools or control peptides (ViraFEST assay). After expanding antigen-specific T cells with peptide pools, ViraFEST sequenced their TCRs. The data derive from a study of vaccination and CD4 T cells after COVID-19. Study-wide background: The convalescents, six males and four females, included two who were Hispanic.

The Oncomine TCR Beta short-read assay sequenced DNA from cultured CD4+ T cells. Cultured CD4+ T cells were the source of extracted genomic DNA. TCRdb itself ran the PCR reads through MiXCR, one entry per CDR3 protein. Of 4,000 to 4,500 distinct CDR3 sequences in the sample, less than 25% were seen once. The CDR3 spans 16 residues. V gave up 0 bases and J gave up 7 bases; unmatched junction bases: 11. CDR1 and CDR2 (germline): MNHEY, SMNVEV (reference sequence). The sequenced sample was CD4+ T cells from blood, cultured in vitro. This clonotype originated in a human donor who had recovered from COVID-19. The genes are TRBV27 and TRBJ2-7; TRBD2 matches at 8 bases. CDR3 residues: CASSLSIAGGPGEQYF. The CDR3 DNA reads as TGTGCCAGCAGTTTATCGATTGCGGGGGGCCCGGGGGAGCAGTACTTC.